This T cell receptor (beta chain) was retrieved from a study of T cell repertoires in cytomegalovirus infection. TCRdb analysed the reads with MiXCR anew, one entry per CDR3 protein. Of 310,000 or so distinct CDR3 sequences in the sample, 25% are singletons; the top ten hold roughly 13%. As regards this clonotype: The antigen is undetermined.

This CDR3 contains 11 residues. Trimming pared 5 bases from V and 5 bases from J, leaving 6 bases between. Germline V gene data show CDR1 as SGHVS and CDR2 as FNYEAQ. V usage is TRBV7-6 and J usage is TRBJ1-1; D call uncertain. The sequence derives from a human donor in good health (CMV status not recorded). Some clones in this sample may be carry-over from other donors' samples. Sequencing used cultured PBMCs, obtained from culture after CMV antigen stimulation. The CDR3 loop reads CASSPKTEAFF. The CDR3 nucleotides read TGTGCCAGCAGCCCAAAGACTGAAGCTTTCTTT.